The rows below give T cell receptor beta chains drawn from one sample of a study of spatial heterogeneity in lung cancer. TCRdb analysed the 5' RACE reads with MiXCR anew, one entry per CDR3 protein. The repertoire has about 4,200 distinct CDR3 sequences, 8.5% of them found once; the top ten carry 7.5% to 9%. The starting material was lung tumor tissue, obtained at surgery. Receptor source: a male donor with early-stage non-small cell lung cancer. Both conserved end residues are part of each CDR3. D genes are given only for firm matches. Clone sizes are given selectively: once, few, many, or a class where the clone is expanded.

j_call d_call v_call clone_size cdr3_aa cdr3_nt
TRBJ1-2 NA TRBV10-3 medium-sized CAISESTGRAHGYTF TGTGCCATCAGTGAGTCGACTGGCAGGGCCCATGGCTACACCTTC
TRBJ2-1 NA TRBV9 many CASSPSAGLLHYNEQFF TGTGCCAGCAGCCCGAGCGCTGGCTTGTTACATTACAATGAGCAGTTCTTC
TRBJ1-1 NA TRBV30 medium-sized CAWSVGWLRNGRQTNTEAFF TGTGCCTGGAGTGTGGGCTGGTTACGGAACGGGCGCCAAACGAACACTGAAGCTTTCTTT
TRBJ2-7 TRBD2 TRBV6-5 many CASSDWSGGVGEQYF TGTGCCAGCAGTGATTGGTCGGGAGGCGTCGGCGAGCAGTACTTC
TRBJ2-7 NA TRBV7-8 many CASSLDRVKQYF TGTGCCAGCAGCTTAGACAGGGTAAAGCAGTACTTC
TRBJ1-1 TRBD1 TRBV3-1 NA CASSQSRDRGGNTEAFF TGTGCCAGCAGCCAATCCCGGGACAGAGGTGGGAACACTGAAGCTTTCTTT
TRBJ1-5 TRBD1 TRBV19 medium-sized CASNPRGDRDQPQHF TGTGCCAGTAATCCTCGGGGGGACAGGGATCAGCCCCAGCATTTT
TRBJ2-5 NA TRBV6-6 medium-sized CASSLWGTPGQETQYF TGTGCCAGCAGTTTATGGGGCACCCCGGGCCAAGAGACCCAGTACTTC
TRBJ1-1 NA TRBV28 medium-sized CASSSSYRAEAFF TGTGCCAGCAGTTCAAGCTACAGGGCTGAAGCTTTCTTT
TRBJ2-2 TRBD2 TRBV3-1 medium-sized CASSTGTSGTGELFF TGTGCCAGCAGCACCGGGACTAGCGGCACCGGGGAGCTGTTTTTT
TRBJ1-2 NA TRBV5-6 few CASSLDTGFNGYTF TGTGCCAGCAGCTTAGATACAGGATTCAATGGCTACACCTTC
TRBJ2-2 TRBD1 TRBV5-4 few CASSFPQGATGELFF TGTGCCAGCAGCTTTCCACAGGGGGCCACCGGGGAGCTGTTTTTT
TRBJ1-2 NA TRBV15 medium-sized CATSRAPTGRDGYTF TGTGCCACCAGCAGAGCCCCTACAGGGAGGGATGGCTACACCTTC
TRBJ1-6 NA TRBV18 few CASSPGGKNSPLHF TGTGCCAGCTCACCCGGGGGAAAGAATTCACCCCTCCACTTT
TRBJ2-2 NA TRBV19 few CASSVGRGGTGELFF TGTGCCAGTAGTGTCGGCAGGGGAGGCACCGGGGAGCTGTTTTTT
TRBJ2-5 TRBD1 TRBV20-1 large CSASEGQGSKTQYF TGCAGTGCTTCTGAGGGACAGGGCTCGAAGACCCAGTACTTC
TRBJ2-7 NA TRBV6-5 few CASSYEQGASYEQYF TGTGCCAGCAGTTACGAACAGGGTGCCTCCTACGAGCAGTACTTC
TRBJ2-3 NA TRBV3-1 medium-sized CASSQGISGRTDTQYF TGTGCCAGCAGCCAGGGGATAAGCGGACGCACAGATACGCAGTATTTT
TRBJ2-2 NA TRBV15 NA CATSRSALGTGELFF TGTGCCACCAGCAGATCCGCCCTGGGCACCGGGGAGCTGTTTTTT
TRBJ2-5 NA TRBV3-1 NA CASSRPRTDEQETQYF TGTGCCAGCAGCCGCCCTCGGACCGACGAGCAAGAGACCCAGTACTTC
TRBJ1-2 NA TRBV6-6 medium-sized CASRQRPGTQANYGYTF TGTGCCAGCAGGCAAAGACCCGGGACGCAAGCTAACTATGGCTACACCTTC
TRBJ2-1 NA TRBV4-3 medium-sized CASSQIFGNEQFF TGCGCCAGCAGCCAGATCTTTGGCAATGAGCAGTTCTTC
TRBJ2-4 NA TRBV7-2 many CASSSLRLAKNIQYF TGTGCCAGCAGCTCCCTGAGGCTAGCCAAAAACATTCAGTACTTC
TRBJ1-2 NA TRBV7-2 many CASSLSAKTYGYTF TGTGCCAGCAGCTTATCGGCGAAAACCTATGGCTACACCTTC
TRBJ2-7 TRBD1 TRBV7-2 medium-sized CASSPSGTEFYEQYF TGTGCCAGCAGCCCTTCCGGGACAGAGTTCTACGAGCAGTACTTC
TRBJ1-1 TRBD1 TRBV28 medium-sized CASSPWTGMNTEAFF TGTGCCAGCAGTCCGTGGACAGGGATGAACACTGAAGCTTTCTTT
TRBJ2-2 TRBD2 TRBV5-1 many CASSPGGTSGITGELFF TGCGCCAGCAGCCCTGGCGGGACTAGCGGGATCACCGGGGAGCTGTTTTTT
TRBJ1-1 TRBD1 TRBV28 medium-sized CASSLVGTAEAFF TGTGCCAGCAGTTTGGTCGGGACAGCTGAAGCTTTCTTT
TRBJ1-1 TRBD1 TRBV6-6 NA CASGKQGATEAFF TGTGCCAGCGGCAAACAGGGGGCAACTGAAGCTTTCTTT
TRBJ2-3 TRBD2 TRBV7-9 many CASSRGGPSTDTQYF TGTGCCAGCAGCCGGGGGGGGCCCAGTACAGATACGCAGTATTTT
TRBJ2-3 TRBD2 TRBV15 medium-sized CATSSSGRSGTQYF TGTGCCACCAGCTCCAGCGGGAGGTCGGGTACGCAGTATTTT
TRBJ2-1 NA TRBV7-9 medium-sized CASSLVGHEQFF TGTGCCAGCAGCTTAGTAGGCCATGAGCAGTTCTTC
TRBJ1-1 NA TRBV6-2/TRBV6-3 medium-sized CASSQGAEAFF TGTGCCAGCAGCCAAGGAGCTGAAGCTTTCTTT
TRBJ2-7 TRBD2 TRBV27 NA CASSPERGAFGEQYF TGTGCCAGCAGTCCGGAGCGGGGGGCTTTTGGCGAGCAGTACTTC
TRBJ2-4 NA TRBV5-1 few CASSLEVGSLIAKNIQYF TGCGCCAGCAGCTTGGAGGTGGGCAGTCTAATAGCCAAAAACATTCAGTACTTC